This entry features one T cell receptor (beta chain) sequence. After removal of 5 bases from V and 6 bases from J, the junction contained 9 bases not matched to a gene. Germline values: CDR1 MDHEN, CDR2 SYDVKM. The CDR3 length is 15 residues. These data are taken from a study of blood T cell repertoires in COVID-19. Study details: Researchers got acute and convalescent COVID-19 samples from the United States, Italy and Spain. T cells, B-cell-depleted T cells, or PBMCs supplied cDNA or gDNA.

Original methodology: The authors estimated nucleated cell counts from reference gene primer amplification. Sequenced by immunoSEQ multiplex PCR; TCRdb stores in-frame clones only, minus some. V, J and clone size were drawn from that table, and D and trimming were deduced from the DNA. The sample lists around 250,000 clones; about 82% were seen once. The origin of this receptor is a man aged 50 or older with active or convalescent COVID-19. This chain connects TRBV28 to TRBJ2-2, with 7 positions matching TRBD1. Source material: peripheral blood. Here the CDR3 DNA reads TGTGCCAGCAGTCTCTCCCAGACAGGGCCCGGGGAGCTGTTTTTT. Translating gives CASSLSQTGPGELFF.